Below are 32 T cell receptor beta chains sequenced from a single sample in a study of blood T cell repertoires in COVID-19. This table comes from immunoSEQ multiplex PCR, and its TCRdb copy is limited to in-frame clones, with some not included. The table includes about 170,000 clones, roughly 86% detected once. The material sequenced was peripheral blood. Receptors were obtained from a man between 65 and 85 years old with acute or convalescent COVID-19.

This chain connects TRBV10-3 to TRBJ2-1, with 7 bases lining up with TRBD2. The CDR3 consists of 13 residues. Germline CDR1 and CDR2: ENHRY and SYGVKD. J lost 2 bases, V lost 10 bases, and 5 bases had no gene match. The CDR3 loop reads CATLAGAYNEQFF. In DNA, the CDR3 is TGTGCCACCCTGGCGGGGGCCTACAATGAGCAGTTCTTC.

The rearrangement uses TRBV28 and TRBJ2-7; D might be TRBD1 (5 bases). Germline V gene data show CDR1 as MDHEN and CDR2 as SYDVKM. The CDR3 has 15 residues. V gave up 4 bases and J gave up 2 bases, with 15 bases separating them. This chain's CDR3 is CASSSVQGLPYEQYF. CDR3 coding DNA: TGTGCCAGCAGTTCAGTTCAGGGTTTGCCCTACGAGCAGTACTTC.

The chain recombines TRBV9 with TRBJ1-2, with TRBD1 matching 8 bases. The V gene end was trimmed by 2 bases and the J gene end by 4 bases; junction bases not matched to a gene: 7. Germline CDR1 is SGDLS and CDR2 is YYNGEE. CDR3 length: 15 amino acids. The CDR3 spells CASSVQGAGGYGYTF. The CDR3 DNA reads as TGTGCCAGCAGCGTTCAGGGGGCCGGTGGCTATGGCTACACCTTC.

This clone has more than one count but fewer than ten. The J gene is TRBJ2-3, the V gene TRBV29-1, with 8 positions matching TRBD2. The CDR3 loop spans 14 amino acids. Trimming at V came to 7 bases and at J to 4 bases, leaving 10 bases not matched to a gene. The V gene's germline CDR1 is SQVTM and CDR2 ANQGSEA. CDR3 amino acids: CSAEAPGLADTQYF. In DNA form, the CDR3 reads TGCAGCGCCGAGGCCCCGGGACTAGCAGATACGCAGTATTTT.

In this sample, this clone turned up once. J is TRBJ1-2 and V is TRBV20-1; D ambiguous. The CDR3 is made up of 11 amino acids. V shed 2 bases and J shed 1 base, with 2 bases lying between them. Germline assignment: CDR1 DFQATT and CDR2 SNEGSKA (reference sequence). This chain's CDR3 is CSARYNYGYTF. The CDR3 coding sequence is TGCAGTGCTAGATATAACTATGGCTACACCTTC.

The chain carries TRBV7-2 and TRBJ2-1, with TRBD1 identical over 8 bases. The germline CDR1 and CDR2 sequences are SGHTA and FQGNSA. This CDR3 contains 15 residues. With V trimmed by 7 bases and J by 9 bases, 14 bases remained unmatched. The chain's CDR3 is CASTVRDRLLFEQFF. The CDR3 bases are TGTGCCAGCACCGTCCGGGACAGGTTACTATTTGAGCAGTTCTTC.

The chain employs TRBV6-5 and TRBJ1-5; D is possibly TRBD1 (5 bases). This CDR3 contains 14 residues. CDR1 is MNHEY, CDR2 SVGAGI, per germline. V lost 6 bases, J lost 4 bases, and 13 bases lay in between. The DNA for the CDR3 is TGTGCCAGCAGATCCGGGACTGGTAATCAGCCCCAGCATTTT. This codes for CASRSGTGNQPQHF.

This clone was found once. The rearrangement uses TRBV7-8 and TRBJ2-5, with a possible D match to TRBD1 (6 bases). CDR3 size: 13 residues. The germline gives CDR1 SGHVS, CDR2 FQNEAQ. Deletions cut 5 bases from V and 4 bases from J, with 11 bases between. CDR3 region: CASSRTQGETQYF. As DNA, the CDR3 is TGTGCCAGCAGCCGAACACAGGGAGAGACCCAGTACTTC.

This clone was seen only once. This chain links TRBV28 with TRBJ1-3; TRBD1 matches at 9 bases. In germline, CDR1 is MDHEN, CDR2 SYDVKM. The CDR3 is 14 amino acids. Trimming removed 5 bases from V and 12 bases from J; junction bases left unmatched: 11. CDR3 bases: TGTGCCAGCAGTGGGGGACAGGGCCTTCTCGACATATATTTT. It codes for CASSGGQGLLDIYF.

The chain is built from TRBV24-1 and TRBJ2-3; D might be TRBD1 (6 bases). The CDR3 runs 13 residues. Germline loops: CDR1 KGHDR, CDR2 SFDVKD. Trimming stripped 9 bases from V and 5 bases from J, with 14 bases between. CDR3 sequence (DNA): TGTGCCACCGGACCTCCACAGGGAGATACGCAGTATTTT. As protein: CATGPPQGDTQYF.

The chain combines TRBV27 with TRBJ2-3, with TRBD1 matching 9 bases. V dropped 7 bases and J dropped 6; count of bases not matched to a gene: 8. The CDR3 extends over 14 amino acids. The V gene's germline CDR1 is MNHEY and CDR2 SMNVEV (reference sequence). The CDR3 DNA reads TGTGCCAGCACTAAACAGGGGGCGTTTGATACGCAGTATTTT. It encodes CASTKQGAFDTQYF.

The chain employs TRBV20-1 and TRBJ1-5, with D unclear. Trimming pared 1 base from V and 9 bases from J, leaving 7 bases between. Germline V CDR1 and CDR2: DFQATT, SNEGSKA (reference sequence). The CDR3 extends over 11 amino acids. The CDR3 sequence: CSARGRGPQHF. The CDR3 DNA follows: TGCAGTGCTAGAGGTCGGGGGCCCCAGCATTTT.

This sequence joins TRBV11-3 and TRBJ2-7; the match to TRBD1 covers 10 bases. Germline values: CDR1 SGHNT, CDR2 YENEEA. The CDR3 has 15 residues. V lost 3 bases, J lost 2 bases, and 4 bases stayed unmatched. CDR3 loop: CASSLGQGRTYEQYF. In DNA form, the CDR3 reads TGTGCCAGCAGCTTGGGACAGGGGCGAACCTACGAGCAGTACTTC.

The genes are TRBV7-8 and TRBJ2-2; TRBD2 aligns across 8 bases. The V gene end was trimmed by 5 bases and the J gene end by 7 bases; junction bases not matched to a gene: 12. Germline CDR1 SGHVS, CDR2 FQNEAQ. CDR3 length: 16 residues. This chain's CDR3 is CASSPGTRRSGGELFF. In DNA, the CDR3 is TGTGCCAGCAGCCCCGGGACTAGGAGATCCGGCGGGGAGCTGTTTTTT.

The J gene is TRBJ2-2, the V gene TRBV7-3; 9 bases fit TRBD2. Germline CDR1 and CDR2: SGHTA and FQGTGA. The CDR3 is 16 amino acids. J gave up 7 bases and V 1 base, and 7 bases lay outside the gene matches. CDR3 in amino acids: CASSLMGLASGGELFF. DNA for the CDR3: TGTGCCAGCAGCTTAATGGGACTAGCTTCCGGCGGGGAGCTGTTTTTT.

V and J are TRBV18 and TRBJ2-5, with D uncertain. This CDR3 has 13 amino acids. Deletions cut 6 bases from V and 5 bases from J, with 13 bases between. Looked up from germline, CDR1 is KGHSH and CDR2 is LQKENI. For the CDR3, the DNA is TGTGCCAGCTCCTCGACATTTGATGAGACCCAGTACTTC. Its translation: CASSSTFDETQYF.

The gene calls are TRBV5-1 and TRBJ1-5; tentative D call: TRBD1 (6 bases). The CDR3 runs to 15 residues. Germline loops: CDR1 SGHRS, CDR2 YFSETQ. The V end was cut by 0 bases, the J end by 5 bases, with 12 bases between. The CDR3 loop reads CASSLATGPDQPQHF. CDR3 nucleotide sequence: TGCGCCAGCAGCTTGGCGACAGGCCCGGATCAGCCCCAGCATTTT.

The rearrangement links TRBV19 to TRBJ2-1; 7 bases fit TRBD1. Germline assignment: CDR1 LNHDA and CDR2 SQIVND (reference sequence). J lost 4 bases, V lost 8 bases, and 8 bases had no gene match. CDR3 length: 14 amino acids. Written as DNA, the CDR3 is TGTGCCAGTTCGAAAGGGGGCCTTTACAATGAGCAGTTCTTC. Translated, it gives CASSKGGLYNEQFF.

CDR3 coding DNA: TGTGCCAGCAGCTCCACAGGGGGCCATGATGGGTACGAGCAGTACTTC. It is translated as CASSSTGGHDGYEQYF. This chain connects TRBV5-4 to TRBJ2-7; TRBD1 agrees at 9 bases. Germline V CDR1 and CDR2: SGHNT, YYREEE (reference sequence). The ends lost 3 bases at V and 4 bases at J; junction bases unmatched: 11. The CDR3 sequence is 16 residues long.

This clone is a singleton in its sample. This sequence joins TRBV3-1 (or the pseudogene TRBV3-2) and TRBJ2-1; 9 nucleotides match TRBD2. The J segment lost 2 bases and the V segment lost 5 bases, leaving 7 bases of the junction unmatched. This CDR3 comprises 16 residues. CDR1 and CDR2 (germline): LGHDT, YNNKEL (reference sequence). For the CDR3, the DNA is TGTGCCAGCAGCGCATGGACTAGCGCCGCCTACAATGAGCAGTTCTTC. Protein sequence: CASSAWTSAAYNEQFF.

This chain uses TRBV9 with TRBJ2-2, with D unresolved. Germline V gene sequence: CDR1 SGDLS, CDR2 YYNGEE. This CDR3 spans 15 amino acids. V lost 1 base, J lost 2 bases, and 9 bases lay in between. Written as DNA, the CDR3 is TGTGCCAGCAGCGTAATGTCCGGTAACACCGGGGAGCTGTTTTTT. Protein sequence: CASSVMSGNTGELFF.

The chain recombines TRBV4-2 with TRBJ2-3; 10 bases are a match to TRBD2. The germline V gene encodes CDR1 LGHNA and CDR2 YNFKEQ. J was trimmed by 3 bases and V by 2 bases; bases with no gene match: 11. This CDR3 contains 18 residues. CDR3 in amino acids: CASSQPGGGSGRTDTQYF. The CDR3, as DNA: TGTGCCAGCAGCCAACCCGGGGGGGGTAGCGGGAGGACAGATACGCAGTATTTT.

The rearrangement uses TRBV27 and TRBJ2-1; possible D gene TRBD2, 6 bases. V was shortened by 4 bases and J by 4 bases, with 17 bases between the two germline ends. This CDR3 has 16 residues. The germline V gene encodes CDR1 MNHEY and CDR2 SMNVEV (reference sequence). The CDR3 DNA follows: TGTGCCAGCAGTTCCAGGGCGGAGGGGAAATACAATGAGCAGTTCTTC. Translation: CASSSRAEGKYNEQFF.

The chain uses TRBV25-1 and TRBJ1-3; TRBD1 matches at 7 bases. CDR1 MGHDK and CDR2 SYGVNS come from the germline V gene. Unmatched junction bases numbered 5, after V lost 6 bases and J lost 0 bases. The CDR3 runs 15 residues. CDR3 sequence: CASRDRPASGNTIYF. CDR3 bases: TGTGCCAGCAGGGACAGGCCCGCCTCTGGAAACACCATATATTTT.

This chain's CDR3 is CASSLPGVDEQYF. CDR3 DNA sequence: TGTGCCAGCAGCTTACCAGGGGTGGACGAGCAGTACTTC. This rearrangement joins TRBV7-9 to TRBJ2-7, with D possibly TRBD1 on 6 matching bases. The CDR3 covers 13 residues. Trimming cost V 2 bases and J 5 bases, with 10 bases left between them. Germline CDR1 SEHNR, CDR2 FQNEAQ (reference sequence).

This chain joins TRBV29-1 and TRBJ2-3, with 7 positions matching TRBD2. Germline V lookup: CDR1 SQVTM, CDR2 ANQGSEA. The CDR3 is 14 amino acids. With 4 bases clipped from V and 6 bases from J, the junction kept 10 bases outside the gene matches. This CDR3 is CSVVGEGNRDTQYF. CDR3 in DNA: TGCAGCGTTGTGGGGGAGGGTAACAGGGATACGCAGTATTTT.

The rearrangement uses TRBV12-3 or TRBV12-4 and TRBJ2-5; D is undetermined. V lost 3 bases and J 1 base, leaving 6 bases between the germline ends. CDR3 size: 13 residues. The CDR3 region is CASSFNSQETQYF. The CDR3 DNA sequence: TGTGCCAGCAGTTTTAACAGCCAAGAGACCCAGTACTTC.

The J gene is TRBJ2-5, the V gene TRBV29-1, with 7 nucleotides matching TRBD1. Trimming at V came to 6 bases and at J to 5 bases, leaving 9 bases not matched to a gene. Germline-derived CDR1 and CDR2 are SQVTM and ANQGSEA. The CDR3 has 13 amino acids. CDR3 DNA sequence: TGCAGCGTCTCGCCAGGGGGTCCGGAGACCCAGTACTTC. This encodes CSVSPGGPETQYF.

This chain uses TRBV2 with TRBJ1-4, with 7 bases that match TRBD1. Unmatched junction bases numbered 6, after V lost 6 bases and J lost 8 bases. The CDR3 totals 13 residues. Per germline, CDR1 SNHLY and CDR2 FYNNEI. CDR3 loop: CASRDRWWEKLFF. The CDR3 DNA sequence: TGTGCCAGCAGGGACAGGTGGTGGGAAAAACTGTTTTTT.

CDR3 sequence (DNA): TGTGCCAGCCAACATTCCAGGCAGGGGTCGGGAGAGACCCAGTACTTC. It specifies CASQHSRQGSGETQYF. The rearrangement uses TRBV28 and TRBJ2-5; D might be TRBD1 (6 bases). The V and J ends lost 8 bases and 4 bases respectively, with 23 bases between them. Germline assignment: CDR1 MDHEN and CDR2 SYDVKM. The CDR3 consists of 16 residues.

V and J are TRBV6-1 and TRBJ2-3; D is unclear. The V gene's germline CDR1 is MNHNS and CDR2 SASEGT. V was pared by 0 bases and J by 2 bases, with 15 bases between. CDR3 length equals 17 residues. The CDR3, as DNA: TGTGCCAGCAGTGAAGCGTTGGGCTTCACCTACACAGATACGCAGTATTTT. This sequence encodes CASSEALGFTYTDTQYF.

The chain uses TRBV5-6 and TRBJ1-2, with 11 nucleotides matching TRBD1. Germline-derived CDR1 and CDR2 are SGHDT and YYEEEE. Germline trimming cut 0 bases from V and 3 bases from J; bases unmatched to any gene: 4. The CDR3 loop spans 16 amino acids. This CDR3 is CASSLGPGQGDYGYTF. The CDR3 DNA is TGTGCCAGCAGCTTGGGACCGGGACAGGGGGACTATGGCTACACCTTC.